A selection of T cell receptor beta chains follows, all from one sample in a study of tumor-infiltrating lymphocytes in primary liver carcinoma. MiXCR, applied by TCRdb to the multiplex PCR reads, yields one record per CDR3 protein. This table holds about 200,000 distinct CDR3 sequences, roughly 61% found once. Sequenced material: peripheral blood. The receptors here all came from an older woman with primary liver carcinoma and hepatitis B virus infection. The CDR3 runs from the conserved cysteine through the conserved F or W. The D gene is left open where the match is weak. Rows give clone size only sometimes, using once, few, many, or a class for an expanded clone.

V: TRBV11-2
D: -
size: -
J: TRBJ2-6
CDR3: CASSLVGGSGADVMTF
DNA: TGTGCCAGCAGCTTAGTAGGGGGTTCTGGGGCCGACGTCATGACTTTC

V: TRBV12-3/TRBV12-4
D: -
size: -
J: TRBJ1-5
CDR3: CACSLEDRTNQPQHF
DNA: TGTGCCTGCAGTTTAGAGGACAGAACCAATCAGCCCCAGCATTTT

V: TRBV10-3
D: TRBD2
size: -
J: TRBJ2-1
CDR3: CAISDSWREGAEQFF
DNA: TGTGCCATCAGTGACTCGTGGCGGGAGGGCGCCGAGCAGTTCTTC

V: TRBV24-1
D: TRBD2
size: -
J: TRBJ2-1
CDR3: CVTSVGTSGTLFNEHFF
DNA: TGTGTCACCAGTGTTGGGACTAGCGGGACGCTTTTCAATGAGCACTTCTTC

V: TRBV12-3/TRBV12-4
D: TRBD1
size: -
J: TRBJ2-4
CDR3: CVSSNLGQGNNIQYF
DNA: TGTGTCAGCAGTAACCTGGGACAGGGGAACAACATTCAGTACTTC

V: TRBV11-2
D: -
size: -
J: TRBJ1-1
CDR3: CASGSPPSTEAFF
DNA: TGTGCCAGCGGCTCACCTCCAAGTACTGAAGCTTTCTTT

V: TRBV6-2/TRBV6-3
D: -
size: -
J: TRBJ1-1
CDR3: CASSYSRRRQGGEAFF
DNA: TGTGCCAGCAGTTACTCAAGGAGGCGTCAGGGCGGCGAAGCTTTCTTT

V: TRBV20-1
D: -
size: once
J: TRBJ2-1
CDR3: CSASNFGTSYNEQFF
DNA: TGCAGTGCTAGTAACTTCGGGACAAGTTACAATGAGCAGTTCTTC

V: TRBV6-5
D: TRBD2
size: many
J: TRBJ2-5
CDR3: CATRIAGYFQETQYF
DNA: TGTGCCACCCGAATAGCGGGGTATTTCCAAGAGACCCAGTACTTC

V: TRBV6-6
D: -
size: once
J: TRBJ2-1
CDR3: CASKEWIPLNEQFF
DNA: TGTGCCAGTAAGGAGTGGATACCTCTCAATGAGCAGTTCTTC

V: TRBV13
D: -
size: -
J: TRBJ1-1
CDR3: CVSSRRERTEDFF
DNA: TGTGTCAGCAGCCGCCGGGAGCGGACTGAAGATTTCTTT

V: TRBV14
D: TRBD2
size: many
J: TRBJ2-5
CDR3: CASSQGSGGRETQYF
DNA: TGTGCCAGCAGCCAAGGTAGCGGGGGTCGAGAGACCCAGTACTTC

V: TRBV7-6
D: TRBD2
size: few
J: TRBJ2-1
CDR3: CASSLRLAGGPRNEQFF
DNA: TGTGCCAGCAGCTTACGGCTAGCGGGAGGGCCACGCAATGAGCAGTTCTTC

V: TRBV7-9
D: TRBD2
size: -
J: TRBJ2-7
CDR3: CASSLDGLAGGHEQYF
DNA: TGTGCCAGCAGCTTAGATGGACTAGCGGGGGGCCACGAGCAGTACTTC

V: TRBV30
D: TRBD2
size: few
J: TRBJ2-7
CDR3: CAWRASGTYEQYF
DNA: TGTGCCTGGAGGGCTAGCGGAACCTACGAGCAGTACTTC

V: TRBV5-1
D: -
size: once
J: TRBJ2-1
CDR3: CASSTPDLRGQFF
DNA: TGCGCCAGCAGCACCCCAGATTTGCGGGGCCAGTTCTTC

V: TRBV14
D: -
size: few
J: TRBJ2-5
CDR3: CASSQGWKGRLPRTQYF
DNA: TGTGCCAGCAGCCAAGGTTGGAAGGGCCGCCTCCCGCGGACCCAGTACTTC

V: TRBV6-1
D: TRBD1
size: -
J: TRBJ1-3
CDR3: CASSPGQGMNTIYF
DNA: TGTGCCAGCAGTCCTGGACAGGGTATGAACACCATATATTTT